A single sample is the source of the 6 T cell receptor beta chains below, sequenced in a study of CD8+ T cells in alopecia areata (dated by TCRdb to between 2018 and 2020). The method was the immunoSEQ multiplex PCR assay. RNA was extracted from all samples and reverse transcribed into cDNA as template for TCR sequencing. Entries here come from immuneACCESS through TCRdb and include only in-frame sequences with V and J called. Some clones fail to appear in such tables; in the studies checked, an unresolved V gene covers under half of the shortfall, and the cause of the remainder is unknown. Across this sample there are approximately 110,000 clones, with less than 70% seen only once. The top ten clonotypes cover 3% to 4% of the sample. The sample's time point label, in plain terms: 20 to 30 weeks on oral tofacitinib. Reading the label with the study, this specimen's treatment or condition is: oral pan-JAK inhibitor, 5-10 mg twice daily.

The sequencing here drew on CD4+ T cells sorted from blood, taken at week 24, from a patient treated with tofacitinib. The source of these receptors is a human donor with alopecia areata.

This clone was seen once. The chain employs TRBV5-1 and TRBJ2-3; maybe TRBD2 (6 bases). This CDR3 has 14 amino acids. Trimming took off 4 bases at V and 1 base at J, with 10 bases between the two ends. Germline assignment: CDR1 SGHRS and CDR2 YFSETQ. The CDR3 spells CASSTSSGTDTQYF. CDR3 in DNA: TGCGCCAGCAGCACTTCTAGCGGCACAGATACGCAGTATTTT.

This chain joins TRBV29-1 and TRBJ2-1; D may be TRBD1 (7 bases). Germline-derived CDR1 and CDR2 are SQVTM and ANQGSEA. This CDR3 comprises 11 residues. V dropped 7 bases and J dropped 9 bases, with 13 bases sitting between them. The CDR3 bases are TGCAGCGCCAGGGGGGAGCGTGAGCAGTTCTTC. Translation: CSARGEREQFF.

The J gene is TRBJ1-4, the V gene TRBV5-1; D possibly corresponds to TRBD1 (5 bases). The ends were cut back, 0 bases at V and 4 bases at J, with 10 bases in the middle. The CDR3 covers 15 residues. CDR1 and CDR2 from the germline V gene are SGHRS and YFSETQ. The DNA of the CDR3 is TGCGCCAGCAGCTTGGGTACAGGAAATAATGAAAAACTGTTTTTT. Translating gives CASSLGTGNNEKLFF.

The table lists this clone with a few counts. V and J are TRBV23-1 and TRBJ2-7, with D possibly being TRBD1 or TRBD2 (5 bases each). TRBV23-1 is an ORF, and what it does is uncertain. The CDR3 contains 11 residues. V lost 7 bases, J lost 6 bases, and 10 bases lay in between. CDR3 DNA sequence: TGCGCCAGCATGGTGGGGACCGAGCAGTACTTC. Amino acids: CASMVGTEQYF.

The rearrangement joins TRBV25-1 to TRBJ1-4, with unresolved D. Trimming removed 8 bases from V and 4 bases from J, with 14 bases in between. Germline V gene sequence: CDR1 MGHDK, CDR2 SYGVNS. This CDR3 spans 14 amino acids. This chain's CDR3 is CASRSTGGNEKLFF. The CDR3 nucleotides read TGTGCCAGCCGCTCAACGGGTGGTAATGAAAAACTGTTTTTT. The variable domain in full, completed from reference TRBV25-1 and TRBJ1-4, reads EADIYQTPRYLVIGTGKKITLECSQTMGHDKMYWYQQDPGMELHLIHYSYGVNSTEKGDLSSESTVSRIRTEHFPLTLESARPSHTSQYLCASRSTGGNEKLFFGSGTQLSVL.

The chain carries TRBV4-3 and TRBJ1-1; 7 bases fit TRBD1. V lost 0 bases and J lost 7; bases outside the gene matches: 11. Germline CDR1 reads LGHNA; CDR2 reads YSLEER. CDR3 length: 16 residues. CDR3 coding DNA: TGCGCCAGCAGCCAAGATCGTACACAGGGGTTCAGTGAAGCTTTCTTT. Protein: CASSQDRTQGFSEAFF.